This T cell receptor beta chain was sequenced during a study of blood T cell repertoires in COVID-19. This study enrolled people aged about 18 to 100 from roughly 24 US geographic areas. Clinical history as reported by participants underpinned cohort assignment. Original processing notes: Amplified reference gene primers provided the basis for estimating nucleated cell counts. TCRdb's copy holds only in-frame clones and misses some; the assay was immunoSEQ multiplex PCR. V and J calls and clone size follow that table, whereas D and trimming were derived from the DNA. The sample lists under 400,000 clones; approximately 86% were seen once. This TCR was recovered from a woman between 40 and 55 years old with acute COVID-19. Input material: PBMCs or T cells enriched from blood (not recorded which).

CDR3 amino acids: CASVRGYEQYF. The CDR3 DNA sequence: TGTGCCAGCGTTCGGGGCTACGAGCAGTACTTC. V gene TRBV2 combines with J gene TRBJ2-7; tentative D call: TRBD2 (5 bases). The CDR3 has 11 amino acids. Germline V lookup: CDR1 SNHLY, CDR2 FYNNEI. The V end was cut by 8 bases, the J end by 3 bases, with 8 bases between. The full variable domain, its missing parts supplied by reference TRBV2 and TRBJ2-7, is EPEVTQTPSHQVTQMGQEVILRCVPISNHLYFYWYRQILGQKVEFLVSFYNNEISEKSEIFDDQFSVERPDGSNFTLKIRSTKLEDSAMYFCASVRGYEQYFGPGTRLTVT.